Each of the 22 T cell receptor beta chains below was sequenced from the same sample in a study of blood T cell repertoires in COVID-19 (dated by TCRdb to 2018 to 2020). The library came from the immunoSEQ multiplex PCR assay. What TCRdb holds here is the immuneACCESS table cut down to in-frame rearrangements. Part of the clones is not present; checked against another copy, under half of the missing clones reflect an unresolved V gene, and the others are unexplained. The sample contains over 200,000 clones, about 90% of them found a single time. 12% of the sample belongs to the ten largest clones. Sequenced material: peripheral blood. The receptor set was obtained from a woman between 18 and 30 years old who had recovered from COVID-19.

The CDR3 DNA sequence: TGTGCCAGCAGTTACGGAGGACCCTACGAGCAGTACTTC. Translation: CASSYGGPYEQYF. The chain is built from TRBV6-2 or TRBV6-3 and TRBJ2-7; tentatively, D is TRBD2 (5 bases). Between the trimmed V and J ends, which lost 2 bases and 2 bases, there was a span of 7 bases. The CDR3 is 13 amino acids. The V gene's germline CDR1 is MNHEY and CDR2 SVGEGT.

The chain uses TRBV6-6 and TRBJ2-7; 10 bases are shared with TRBD1. With 9 bases clipped from V and 6 bases from J, the junction kept 8 bases outside the gene matches. This CDR3 is built from 13 residues. Germline V gene data show CDR1 as MNHNY and CDR2 as SVGAGI (reference sequence). The CDR3 sequence: CASEPGQGREQYF. Here the CDR3 DNA reads TGTGCCAGTGAGCCGGGACAGGGGCGCGAGCAGTACTTC.

The chain is built from TRBV3-1 (or the pseudogene TRBV3-2) and TRBJ2-1; no definite D call. Trimming took 0 bases from V and 5 from J, leaving 8 bases between them. CDR1 LGHDT and CDR2 YNNKEL come from the germline V gene (reference sequence). The CDR3 loop spans 14 amino acids. CDR3 sequence (DNA): TGTGCCAGCAGCCAAGATATTGCTAACAATGAGCAGTTCTTC. This codes for CASSQDIANNEQFF.

The rearrangement joins TRBV5-1 to TRBJ2-2, with TRBD1 as a possible D gene (5 bases). The germline CDR1 and CDR2 sequences are SGHRS and YFSETQ. The CDR3 runs to 17 residues. The V and J ends lost 4 bases and 0 bases respectively, with 16 bases between them. CDR3 sequence (DNA): TGCGCCAGCAGCAGAACAACAGGCCCCACGAACACCGGGGAGCTGTTTTTT. This sequence encodes CASSRTTGPTNTGELFF.

The CDR3 reads CASSLGQGYSNQPQHF. The CDR3 nucleotides are TGTGCCAGCAGCTTGGGGCAGGGCTATAGCAATCAGCCCCAGCATTTT. This chain connects TRBV5-6 to TRBJ1-5; a weak D match, TRBD1 (5 bases). V was cut by 0 bases and J by 0 bases, with 10 bases left in between. Germline loops: CDR1 SGHDT, CDR2 YYEEEE. The CDR3 is 16 residues long.

This chain joins TRBV10-3 and TRBJ1-2; no firm D call. The CDR3 runs 14 residues. Germline V gene data show CDR1 as ENHRY and CDR2 as SYGVKD. V lost 7 bases and J lost 4, with 16 bases in between. CDR3 in amino acids: CAIKTDGEGYGYTF. The DNA for the CDR3 is TGTGCCATCAAAACGGACGGGGAGGGCTATGGCTACACCTTC.

V is TRBV7-9 and J is TRBJ1-2; no clear D gene. This CDR3 has 15 residues. V was shortened by 3 bases and J by 5 bases, with 16 bases between the two germline ends. Germline V CDR1 and CDR2: SEHNR, FQNEAQ (reference sequence). In DNA form, the CDR3 reads TGTGCCAGCAGCTTTTTAGACGGGAGGGTGTATGGCTACACCTTC. Amino acid sequence: CASSFLDGRVYGYTF.

The V call is TRBV7-9, the J call TRBJ2-7, with 11 bases identical to TRBD2. The trim removed 5 bases at V and 6 bases at J, leaving 9 bases unmatched. The CDR3 sequence is 15 residues long. The germline V gene encodes CDR1 SEHNR and CDR2 FQNEAQ (reference sequence). CDR3 loop: CASSPPGLAGVEQYF. In DNA form, the CDR3 reads TGTGCCAGCAGCCCCCCCGGACTAGCGGGTGTCGAGCAGTACTTC.

The chain combines TRBV15 with TRBJ1-1; tentative D call: TRBD1 (5 bases). Germline values: CDR1 LNHNV, CDR2 YYDKDF (reference sequence). The CDR3 is 15 residues long. V was pared by 8 bases and J by 5 bases, with 21 bases between. CDR3 nucleotide sequence: TGTGCCACCGGGCAGGGTCTTGCCGGCGCTACTGAAGCTTTCTTT. Its translation: CATGQGLAGATEAFF.

The CDR3 spells CASSPVFGEQFF. As DNA, the CDR3 is TGTGCCAGCTCACCAGTGTTCGGTGAGCAGTTCTTC. This chain connects TRBV18 to TRBJ2-1; D remains ambiguous. V shed 2 bases and J shed 9 bases, with 8 bases lying between them. The CDR3 length is 12 residues. Germline V gives CDR1 KGHSH, CDR2 LQKENI.

The CDR3 spells CASRGDRGLTDTQYF. CDR3 DNA: TGTGCCAGCAGAGGGGACAGGGGGTTAACAGATACGCAGTATTTT. The chain links TRBV2 to TRBJ2-3; 11 positions agree with TRBD1. The CDR3 consists of 15 residues. From germline, CDR1 is SNHLY and CDR2 FYNNEI. Trimming at V came to 6 bases and at J to 3 bases, leaving 5 bases not matched to a gene.

The chain uses TRBV4-3 and TRBJ2-1; weak D call: TRBD2 (6 bases). V was clipped by 3 bases and J by 4 bases, with 22 bases between them. This CDR3 has 18 residues. Germline CDR1 reads LGHNA; CDR2 reads YSLEER. The CDR3 DNA is TGCGCCAGCAGCCAGGGATGGAGGGGTCGGGAGTGGTACAATGAGCAGTTCTTC. As protein: CASSQGWRGREWYNEQFF.

The genes are TRBV25-1 and TRBJ2-7, with D perhaps TRBD2 (5 bases). CDR3 length: 14 residues. Germline V gene data show CDR1 as MGHDK and CDR2 as SYGVNS. The V end was cut by 1 base, the J end by 5 bases, with 12 bases between. The CDR3 here is CASSESPGIHEQYF. DNA of the CDR3: TGTGCCAGCAGTGAATCTCCGGGGATCCACGAGCAGTACTTC.

CDR3 residues: CASSFGAREGYTF. The CDR3 nucleotides read TGTGCCAGCAGCTTTGGGGCCCGCGAGGGCTACACCTTC. The V and J genes are TRBV7-3 and TRBJ1-2; D may be TRBD1 (5 bases). Germline V lookup: CDR1 SGHTA, CDR2 FQGTGA. The V end was cut by 3 bases, the J end by 8 bases, with 13 bases between. The CDR3 consists of 13 residues. Based on the CDR3 plus reference TRBV7-3 and TRBJ1-2, the full variable domain is GAGVSQTPSNKVTEKGKYVELRCDPISGHTALYWYRQSLGQGPEFLIYFQGTGAADDSGLPNDRFFAVRPEGSVSTLKIQRTERGDSAVYLCASSFGAREGYTFGSGTRLTVV.

The chain recombines TRBV4-3 with TRBJ2-3; 7 bases line up with TRBD2. In germline, CDR1 is LGHNA, CDR2 YSLEER. V shed 0 bases and J 1 base; nucleotides not matched to a gene: 13. The CDR3 consists of 19 residues. The DNA for the CDR3 is TGCGCCAGCAGCCAAGATTATCTTATAAGCGGGACTCGCACAGATACGCAGTATTTT. Its protein product is CASSQDYLISGTRTDTQYF.

The chain joins TRBV11-3 to TRBJ2-5, with 8 bases identical to TRBD2. The germline V gene encodes CDR1 SGHNT and CDR2 YENEEA. This CDR3 is built from 13 residues. V dropped 3 bases and J dropped 5; count of bases not matched to a gene: 2. CDR3: CASSFRGGETQYF. The CDR3 DNA follows: TGTGCCAGCAGCTTCCGGGGGGGGGAGACCCAGTACTTC. The entire variable domain, with the rest obtained from reference TRBV11-3 and TRBJ2-5, is as follows: EAGVVQSPRYKIIEKKQPVAFWCNPISGHNTLYWYLQNLGQGPELLIRYENEEAVDDSQLPKDRFSAERLKGVDSTLKIQPAELGDSAVYLCASSFRGGETQYFGPGTRLLVL.

The chain joins TRBV6-5 to TRBJ1-1, with D perhaps TRBD1 (5 bases). The CDR3 is 14 amino acids. Germline V gene sequence: CDR1 MNHEY, CDR2 SVGAGI. The V gene lost 6 bases and the J gene lost 1 base, with 12 bases spanning the gap. CDR3 sequence: CASRAGSRNTEAFF. The CDR3 DNA reads as TGTGCCAGCAGAGCAGGGTCTAGGAACACTGAAGCTTTCTTT.

The chain is built from TRBV2 and TRBJ2-5, with 10 bases aligning to TRBD2. The CDR3 length is 13 residues. Trimming at V came to 8 bases and at J to 3 bases, leaving 3 bases not matched to a gene. Per the germline V gene, CDR1 is SNHLY and CDR2 is FYNNEI. CDR3 sequence reads: CASPGLAEETQYF. The CDR3 bases are TGTGCCAGCCCTGGACTAGCGGAAGAGACCCAGTACTTC.

The rearrangement links TRBV6-6 to TRBJ2-7; 8 positions match TRBD1. J gave up 6 bases and V 5 bases, and 9 bases lay outside the gene matches. The germline V gene encodes CDR1 MNHNY and CDR2 SVGAGI (reference sequence). This CDR3 comprises 14 residues. CDR3 loop: CASSTRTGTGEQYF. In nucleotides, the CDR3 is TGTGCCAGCAGTACGCGGACAGGGACGGGCGAGCAGTACTTC.

The chain couples TRBV7-9 to TRBJ1-4, with TRBD1 matching 8 bases. Germline assignment: CDR1 SEHNR and CDR2 FQNEAQ (reference sequence). This CDR3 is 16 amino acids long. V was clipped by 2 bases and J by 7 bases; unmatched bases: 9. In DNA, the CDR3 is TGTGCCAGCAGCTTACGCAGGGGGCGGTTTAGTGAAAAACTGTTTTTT. It is translated as CASSLRRGRFSEKLFF.

This chain links TRBV6-5 with TRBJ1-1; 9 bases are a match to TRBD1. Per germline, CDR1 MNHEY and CDR2 SVGAGI. Germline trimming cut 2 bases from V and 3 bases from J; bases unmatched to any gene: 4. CDR3 length: 15 residues. The chain's CDR3 is CASSYADRGYTEAFF. Written as DNA, the CDR3 is TGTGCCAGCAGTTACGCCGACAGGGGGTACACTGAAGCTTTCTTT.

The chain uses TRBV25-1 and TRBJ1-4; the D is unclear. From germline, CDR1 is MGHDK and CDR2 SYGVNS. V lost 3 bases and J 10 bases, leaving 18 bases between the germline ends. The CDR3 covers 15 residues. The CDR3 DNA reads TGTGCCAGCAGTGATAACCTTTCGGGGTCCGGAAAACTGTTTTTT. Translated, it gives CASSDNLSGSGKLFF.